These T cell receptor beta chains were read from a single sample in a study of identical twins. TCRdb reprocessed the 5' RACE reads via MiXCR and lists one record per CDR3 protein. This sample has hundreds of thousands of distinct CDR3 sequences, with about 12% found just once. This sample was shared with a second study, whose subject was yellow fever vaccine responses in identical twins.

Specimen: PBMCs. These receptor sequences come from a woman between 18 and 29 years old in good health. Each CDR3 is given with its conserved first and last residue. A D gene is named only where the DNA matches it firmly. Size tells how often a clone was seen (once, few, many) or the class of an expanded clone, and some rows leave it out.

CDR3 protein	CDR3 DNA	V gene	J gene	clone size	D gene
CASSYGGLGEKLFF	TGTGCCAGCAGTTATGGGGGCTTGGGTGAAAAACTGTTTTTT	TRBV25-1	TRBJ1-4	few	-
CSVEGLSREQYF	TGCAGCGTTGAAGGCCTTAGCCGCGAGCAGTACTTC	TRBV29-1	TRBJ2-7	-	-
CASSLGVRYGYTF	TGCGCCAGCAGCTTAGGGGTTCGCTATGGCTACACCTTC	TRBV5-1	TRBJ1-2	many	-
CASSLAAAGTGELFF	TGCGCCAGCAGTTTAGCGGCCGCGGGCACCGGGGAGCTGTTTTTT	TRBV10-2	TRBJ2-2	-	-
CSARDGGNTGELFF	TGCAGTGCTAGAGACGGGGGGAACACCGGGGAGCTGTTTTTT	TRBV20-1	TRBJ2-2	many	-
CASSSPGLAKPEQFF	TGTGCCAGCAGCTCACCGGGACTAGCGAAACCTGAGCAGTTCTTC	TRBV7-8	TRBJ2-1	few	TRBD2
CADAPGGLGTQYF	TGTGCAGACGCTCCAGGGGGCTTGGGGACCCAGTACTTC	TRBV25-1	TRBJ2-5	few	TRBD1
CASSLFVGQLADTQYF	TGTGCCAGCAGCTTATTTGTGGGACAGTTGGCAGATACGCAGTATTTT	TRBV7-9	TRBJ2-3	few	TRBD1
CASREPGQPEAFF	TGTGCCAGCAGAGAACCGGGACAACCTGAAGCTTTCTTT	TRBV6-1	TRBJ1-1	few	-
CASAPDRVQETQYF	TGTGCTAGTGCCCCGGACAGGGTCCAAGAGACCCAGTACTTC	TRBV12-5	TRBJ2-5	few	TRBD1
CASSLEWTGRGLPGELFF	TGTGCCAGCAGCTTGGAATGGACAGGAAGAGGGTTACCCGGGGAGCTGTTTTTT	TRBV5-6	TRBJ2-2	many	TRBD1
CASTGVNGYTF	TGTGCCAGCACAGGGGTGAATGGCTACACCTTC	TRBV6-5	TRBJ1-2	few	-
CASRRDSLTDTQYF	TGCGCCAGCCGCCGGGACTCTCTCACAGATACGCAGTATTTT	TRBV5-1	TRBJ2-3	-	-
CASSTDKLNTEAFF	TGTGCCAGCAGCACGGACAAACTGAACACTGAAGCTTTCTTT	TRBV6-1	TRBJ1-1	many	-
CAVGQGYSNQPQHF	TGTGCCGTGGGACAGGGATACAGCAATCAGCCCCAGCATTTT	TRBV12-3/TRBV12-4	TRBJ1-5	many	TRBD1
CATSESRGGGLYNEQFF	TGTGCCACCAGTGAGAGTAGGGGAGGTGGGCTATACAATGAGCAGTTCTTC	TRBV24-1	TRBJ2-1	-	-
CASSLPQGTDTQYF	TGTGCCAGCAGCTTACCCCAAGGCACAGATACGCAGTATTTT	TRBV7-9	TRBJ2-3	-	-
CASRSGLAANNEQFF	TGCGCCAGCAGGTCGGGGCTAGCGGCCAACAATGAGCAGTTCTTC	TRBV5-1	TRBJ2-1	-	TRBD2
CASSQDPQGGVLDTQYF	TGTGCCAGCAGCCAAGATCCCCAGGGGGGGGTGCTAGATACGCAGTATTTT	TRBV4-2	TRBJ2-3	-	-
CASSRGHATDTQYF	TGCGCCAGCAGCCGTGGACACGCCACAGATACGCAGTATTTT	TRBV5-1	TRBJ2-3	-	-
CASSQGASGGVTDTQYF	TGCGCCAGCAGCCAAGGGGCTAGCGGGGGGGTCACAGATACGCAGTATTTT	TRBV4-1	TRBJ2-3	-	TRBD2
CATSREVSGLGYGYTF	TGTGCCACCAGCAGAGAGGTTTCGGGGTTGGGCTATGGCTACACCTTC	TRBV15	TRBJ1-2	few	-
CASISGASSYNEQFF	TGTGCCAGCATAAGCGGGGCAAGCTCCTACAATGAGCAGTTCTTC	TRBV11-2	TRBJ2-1	many	TRBD2
CASTGGDRVTGELFF	TGCGCCAGCACAGGAGGGGACAGAGTAACCGGGGAGCTGTTTTTT	TRBV5-1	TRBJ2-2	-	-
CASSPGTAKGETQYF	TGTGCCAGCAGCCCCGGGACAGCTAAGGGAGAGACCCAGTACTTC	TRBV3-1	TRBJ2-5	-	TRBD1
CSVKGLAGGVGELFF	TGCAGCGTTAAAGGACTAGCGGGAGGAGTTGGGGAGCTGTTTTTT	TRBV29-1	TRBJ2-2	many	TRBD2
CASSPPPRVEGYEQYF	TGCGCCAGCAGCCCACCGCCCAGGGTCGAGGGCTACGAGCAGTACTTC	TRBV5-1	TRBJ2-7	-	-
CASSRQAFYGYTF	TGTGCCAGCAGCCGACAGGCTTTCTATGGCTACACCTTC	TRBV7-7	TRBJ1-2	few	-
CATSEAGGYYHEQFF	TGTGCCACCAGTGAAGCCGGGGGCTACTATCATGAGCAGTTCTTC	TRBV24-1	TRBJ2-1	few	-
CASSLGTSGGLYNEQFF	TGTGCCAGCAGCTTAGGGACTAGCGGGGGGTTATACAATGAGCAGTTCTTC	TRBV7-9	TRBJ2-1	-	TRBD2
CSATPRLAATYEQYF	TGCAGTGCTACTCCAAGACTAGCGGCAACCTACGAGCAGTACTTC	TRBV20-1	TRBJ2-7	-	TRBD2
CASSFFLAGATTGELFF	TGTGCCAGCAGTTTCTTCCTAGCGGGAGCGACGACCGGGGAGCTGTTTTTT	TRBV12-3/TRBV12-4	TRBJ2-2	-	TRBD2
CASGRGLNGYTF	TGTGCCAGCGGGCGGGGGCTGAATGGCTACACCTTC	TRBV6-5	TRBJ1-2	-	-
CASSAGPQGAQYF	TGTGCCAGCAGCGCCGGACCGCAAGGGGCCCAGTACTTC	TRBV7-8	TRBJ2-5	few	-
CSGQASAGGWGEQFF	TGCAGTGGTCAAGCCTCAGCGGGAGGGTGGGGTGAGCAGTTCTTC	TRBV20-1	TRBJ2-1	few	TRBD2
CASSQDLGPFGYTF	TGTGCCAGCAGCCAAGATCTAGGGCCGTTTGGCTACACCTTC	TRBV4-2	TRBJ1-2	-	-
CASSFGTATRRTGELFF	TGCGCCAGCAGCTTTGGGACGGCGACGAGGAGAACCGGGGAGCTGTTTTTT	TRBV5-1	TRBJ2-2	-	-
CASSFGQALSETQYF	TGCGCCAGCAGCTTCGGACAGGCACTATCCGAGACCCAGTACTTC	TRBV5-1	TRBJ2-5	many	TRBD1
CASSFDRATNEKLFF	TGTGCCAGCAGCTTTGACAGAGCAACTAATGAAAAACTGTTTTTT	TRBV7-9	TRBJ1-4	few	-
CASRRMTGGLAKNIQYF	TGTGCCAGCAGAAGGATGACAGGGGGCTTAGCCAAAAACATTCAGTACTTC	TRBV5-8	TRBJ2-4	few	TRBD1